This T cell receptor beta chain derives from a study of blood T cells in healthy people across ages (dated by TCRdb to the mid-2010s). Context from the whole study: In model experiments, template switching captured roughly one uniquely barcoded TCR beta cDNA molecule for every two T cells. Using deep sequencing normalized with unique cDNA molecular identifiers, the study measured how TCR beta repertoire diversity changes with age. Four age groups were formed from the donors: young (average roughly 15 years), middle-aged (around 39), aged (62) and long-lived (82). To avoid experimental bias, donors of different ages were distributed randomly across sequencing lanes. Using the same blood draw, the study looked at two additional independent replicas of 1 million unique cDNA reads for two donors, one aged 18 to 30 and the other aged 80 or older. Here is what the overall study found, with its caveats: As age increased, observed TCR beta diversity per million T cells dropped in a roughly linear way, and a significant reduction was already evident by age 40. Estimates of total diversity based on one million sequenced T cells were regarded as lower bounds and as underestimates. Because the CMV infection status of the donors was unknown, age-related changes in expanded clonotypes may potentially have been confounded. Observed TCR beta diversity correlated strongly with the percentage of naive T cells measured by flow cytometry. Compared with the aged group, the long-lived group had more naive CD4+ T cells, fewer expanded clones and increased TCR diversity, suggesting age selection. Bulk unsorted PBMC profiling prevented conclusive comparison of naive and antigen-experienced compartments.

Receptor libraries were prepared by 5' RACE. The sequencing machine was an Illumina HiSeq 2500. The second PCR ran for roughly 7 to 12 cycles and used a J-beta primer mix along with a sample-barcoded 5' primer. Each TCR beta cDNA molecule received a unique molecular identifier from a template-switch 5' adaptor carrying 12 random nucleotides. Each sample yielded at least 3 million CDR3-containing paired-end reads. The Mint cDNA synthesis kit, primed by a TRBC-specific oligonucleotide, was used to synthesize first-strand cDNA from all RNA. After uracil-DNA glycosylase treatment, a first 18-cycle PCR used universal primers M1SS and BC2_uni_R on all cDNA. Processing in the source paper ran as follows. Normalization of each sample was performed by random selection of 1 million high-quality reads, each carrying a distinct molecular identifier. Instead of being binned into consensus sequences, reads with shared molecular identifiers were discarded. MiTCR, set to a Q25 quality threshold and the strictest error-elimination algorithm, was used for CDR3 identification, clonotype clustering and error correction. A nonparametric unseen species model using Euler transformation provided a lower-bound estimate of total TCR beta diversity. The public reads were run again by TCRdb, first through fastp at Q25 and then through MiXCR, and only productive beta chains were kept. Here each entry gathers all rows of one CDR3 protein and keeps the most common genes and DNA. TCRdb, not the authors, supplied the V and J calls. In all, the sample holds about 830,000 distinct CDR3 sequences, and approximately 59% of those were seen once. About a quarter of the sample goes to the ten largest clones.

The roughly 39 donors, aged about 6 to 90 years, were systemically healthy Caucasian individuals from Russia. About 10 milliliters of peripheral blood were collected from each donor into EDTA-treated Vacutainer tubes. PBMCs were isolated by Ficoll-Paque density-gradient centrifugation, with at least 6 million obtained per sample. Trizol reagent was used to extract total RNA from PBMCs, with at least 5.5 micrograms per sample. The percentages of naive CD45RAhigh/CD27high T cells were determined by flow cytometry on a PBMC aliquot from every donor. In its sample, this clonotype was seen once. This receptor's antigen is unknown. Per-base qualities were not stored, and no clone one base away is much larger. Taken from cysteine to phenylalanine, the CDR3 has 15 residues. Only CDR3 DNA remains: 45 bases, in frame from the first base. At the junction V is shortened by 1 base and J by 4 bases, with 11 bases in between. The germline V gene encodes CDR1 SGHTA and CDR2 FQGTGA.

The specimen was blood. The clonotype originates from a man aged 30 to 45 in good health. The chain couples TRBV7-3 to TRBJ2-1; too little of a D gene remains to name it. Here is the DNA: TGTGCCAGCAGCTTAAGGGCCCTGGGGTACAATGAGCAGTTCTTC. This yields the protein CASSLRALGYNEQFF.